A selection of T cell receptor beta chains follows, all from one sample in a study of shared clonotypes between healthy human individuals. TCRdb's table, derived via immunoSEQ multiplex PCR, lists solely in-frame clones and lacks some. The data show about 100,000 clones, around 64% seen once. Sequencing was performed on memory CD8+ T cells sorted from blood. These receptors all stem from a woman aged 25 to 39 in good health. CDR3s include the opening cysteine and the closing phenylalanine or tryptophan. Each record gives: CDR3 protein, CDR3 DNA, J gene, D gene, V gene, clone size. A D gene is named only where the DNA matches it firmly. The size field is filled for only some rows; it gives once, few, many or a size class.

CDR3aa: CASSLELGATGDNTGELFF; CDR3nt: TGTGCCAGCAGCTTGGAGCTGGGGGCGACAGGGGACAACACCGGGGAGCTGTTTTTT; j_gene: TRBJ2-2; d_gene: TRBD1; v_gene: TRBV5-4; abundance: .
CDR3aa: CASSFVRGRETQYF; CDR3nt: TGTGCCAGCAGCTTTGTGCGGGGGAGGGAGACCCAGTACTTC; j_gene: TRBJ2-5; d_gene: TRBD2; v_gene: TRBV7-2; abundance: .
CDR3aa: CASRFPVGGYTF; CDR3nt: TGTGCCAGTAGGTTTCCGGTAGGCGGCTACACCTTC; j_gene: TRBJ1-2; d_gene: .; v_gene: TRBV19; abundance: .
CDR3aa: CASSLAGTTNNEQFF; CDR3nt: TGTGCCAGCAGCTTGGCAGGGACAACAAACAATGAGCAGTTCTTC; j_gene: TRBJ2-1; d_gene: .; v_gene: TRBV5-6; abundance: .
CDR3aa: CASSISGIEQFF; CDR3nt: TGTGCCAGTAGTATAAGTGGGATTGAGCAGTTCTTC; j_gene: TRBJ2-1; d_gene: .; v_gene: TRBV19; abundance: .
CDR3aa: CASGLGTTVTDTQYF; CDR3nt: TGTGCCAGTGGCCTCGGAACCACTGTAACAGATACGCAGTATTTT; j_gene: TRBJ2-3; d_gene: .; v_gene: TRBV19; abundance: .
CDR3aa: CARSLRRSSYNEQFF; CDR3nt: TGTGCCAGAAGCTTGAGGCGGAGCTCCTACAATGAGCAGTTCTTC; j_gene: TRBJ2-1; d_gene: .; v_gene: TRBV5-3; abundance: once
CDR3aa: CASPRWENTEAFF; CDR3nt: TGTGCCAGCCCCCGATGGGAGAACACTGAAGCTTTCTTT; j_gene: TRBJ1-1; d_gene: .; v_gene: TRBV6-1; abundance: .
CDR3aa: CASSLPGGREAYNEQFF; CDR3nt: TGTGCCAGCAGCCTCCCCGGGGGGCGGGAGGCCTACAATGAGCAGTTCTTC; j_gene: TRBJ2-1; d_gene: TRBD2; v_gene: TRBV7-2; abundance: few
CDR3aa: CASSLVRGGINIQYF; CDR3nt: TGTGCCAGCAGTCTCGTCCGCGGCGGGATAAACATTCAGTACTTC; j_gene: TRBJ2-4; d_gene: .; v_gene: TRBV7-9; abundance: .
CDR3aa: CASSHSGGADTEAFF; CDR3nt: TGCGCCAGCAGCCATTCAGGGGGGGCCGACACTGAAGCTTTCTTT; j_gene: TRBJ1-1; d_gene: TRBD1; v_gene: TRBV4-1; abundance: few